The rows below give T cell receptor beta chains drawn from one sample of a study of shared clonotypes between healthy human individuals. Here immunoSEQ multiplex PCR was the method, and the copy in TCRdb shows in-frame clones only, minus some. The sample has about 2.1 million clones; under 95% are singletons. Sequencing was performed on naive CD8+ T cells from PBMCs. The receptor source for this set is a man between 18 and 35 years old in good health. Some clones in this sample may be carry-over from other donors' samples. CDR3s include the opening cysteine and the closing phenylalanine or tryptophan. Each record gives: CDR3 length, D gene, clone size, J gene, V gene, CDR3 DNA, CDR3 protein. D genes are given only for firm matches. The size of a clone is reported for some rows only, either as once, few or many, or as a class for expanded clones.

CDR3 length: 12; D gene: NA; clone size: few; J gene: TRBJ1-1; V gene: TRBV19; CDR3 DNA: TGTGCCAGTACTATCCTAAACACTGAAGCTTTCTTT; CDR3 protein: CASTILNTEAFF
CDR3 length: 16; D gene: NA; clone size: NA; J gene: TRBJ2-7; V gene: TRBV7-9; CDR3 DNA: TGTGCCAGCAGCTTAGGTCCCCCCAGGGACCCATACGAGCAGTACTTC; CDR3 protein: CASSLGPPRDPYEQYF
CDR3 length: 14; D gene: NA; clone size: NA; J gene: TRBJ1-1; V gene: TRBV21-1; CDR3 DNA: TGTGCCAGCACCTTACAGGGGGAAGGCACTGAAGCTTTCTTT; CDR3 protein: CASTLQGEGTEAFF
CDR3 length: 18; D gene: NA; clone size: NA; J gene: TRBJ2-2; V gene: TRBV7-2; CDR3 DNA: TGTGCCAGCAGCTTAGTATTGGTGCAGGGGCCGGGCACCGGGGAGCTGTTTTTT; CDR3 protein: CASSLVLVQGPGTGELFF
CDR3 length: 15; D gene: TRBD1; clone size: NA; J gene: TRBJ2-5; V gene: TRBV14; CDR3 DNA: TGTGCCAGCAGCCAAGATTTCCCGGACAGGGAGACCCAGTACTTC; CDR3 protein: CASSQDFPDRETQYF
CDR3 length: 14; D gene: NA; clone size: NA; J gene: TRBJ1-1; V gene: TRBV6-5; CDR3 DNA: TGTGCCAGCAGTTTCGGACCGGGGAGGACTGAAGCTTTCTTT; CDR3 protein: CASSFGPGRTEAFF
CDR3 length: 14; D gene: NA; clone size: NA; J gene: TRBJ2-2; V gene: TRBV27; CDR3 DNA: TGTGCCAGCAGTTACGTGAGGAACACCGGGGAGCTGTTTTTT; CDR3 protein: CASSYVRNTGELFF
CDR3 length: 15; D gene: TRBD1; clone size: NA; J gene: TRBJ1-1; V gene: TRBV10-3; CDR3 DNA: TGTGCCATCAGTGTGACAGGGGGCCTGAACACTGAAGCTTTCTTT; CDR3 protein: CAISVTGGLNTEAFF
CDR3 length: 17; D gene: NA; clone size: NA; J gene: TRBJ1-1; V gene: TRBV27; CDR3 DNA: TGTGCCAGCAGGTCTTGGGGGTTAGGAGGGACTAACACTGAAGCTTTCTTT; CDR3 protein: CASRSWGLGGTNTEAFF
CDR3 length: 12; D gene: NA; clone size: NA; J gene: TRBJ1-2; V gene: TRBV2; CDR3 DNA: TGTGCCAGCATACAGGACAAGTATGGCTACACCTTC; CDR3 protein: CASIQDKYGYTF
CDR3 length: 14; D gene: TRBD2; clone size: NA; J gene: TRBJ2-5; V gene: TRBV10-3; CDR3 DNA: TGTGCCATCAGTGTGTCTAGCGGGGAAGAGACCCAGTACTTC; CDR3 protein: CAISVSSGEETQYF
CDR3 length: 14; D gene: NA; clone size: NA; J gene: TRBJ1-1; V gene: TRBV5-4; CDR3 DNA: TGTGCCAGCAGCGGAAATTCGGGACCCTTCGAAGCTTTCTTT; CDR3 protein: CASSGNSGPFEAFF
CDR3 length: 17; D gene: TRBD2; clone size: NA; J gene: TRBJ2-1; V gene: TRBV9; CDR3 DNA: TGTGCCAGCAGCGCGCTACTAGCGGGAGGAAGTTGGAATGAGCAGTTCTTC; CDR3 protein: CASSALLAGGSWNEQFF
CDR3 length: 15; D gene: TRBD2; clone size: NA; J gene: TRBJ2-7; V gene: TRBV7-9; CDR3 DNA: TGTGCCAGCAGCTTCAGTGGGAGGGCCGGGTACGAGCAGTACTTC; CDR3 protein: CASSFSGRAGYEQYF
CDR3 length: 12; D gene: NA; clone size: NA; J gene: TRBJ2-3; V gene: TRBV7-9; CDR3 DNA: TGTGCCAGCAGCCTATTCACAGATACGCAGTATTTT; CDR3 protein: CASSLFTDTQYF
CDR3 length: 15; D gene: NA; clone size: NA; J gene: TRBJ2-1; V gene: TRBV7-3; CDR3 DNA: TGTGCCAGCAGCTCCCGTCCCGGGACTTACAATGAGCAGTTCTTC; CDR3 protein: CASSSRPGTYNEQFF
CDR3 length: 20; D gene: TRBD2; clone size: once; J gene: TRBJ2-3; V gene: TRBV2; CDR3 DNA: TGTGCCAGCAGTGATCCAGGGGGGACTAGCGGGAGTCGAGGCACAGATACGCAGTATTTT; CDR3 protein: CASSDPGGTSGSRGTDTQYF
CDR3 length: 13; D gene: NA; clone size: NA; J gene: TRBJ2-1; V gene: TRBV14; CDR3 DNA: TGTGCCAGCAGCGAGGACGGTTATAGTGAGCAGTTCTTC; CDR3 protein: CASSEDGYSEQFF
CDR3 length: 19; D gene: NA; clone size: once; J gene: TRBJ2-1; V gene: TRBV28; CDR3 DNA: TGTGCCAGCAGCAAAGGGTGGGGACACTGGACATCATCCTACAATGAGCAGTTCTTC; CDR3 protein: CASSKGWGHWTSSYNEQFF
CDR3 length: 13; D gene: TRBD2; clone size: NA; J gene: TRBJ2-7; V gene: TRBV9; CDR3 DNA: TGTGCCAGCACCCCCGGGACTAGCGGCGAGCAGTACTTC; CDR3 protein: CASTPGTSGEQYF
CDR3 length: 14; D gene: NA; clone size: NA; J gene: TRBJ2-3; V gene: TRBV7-8; CDR3 DNA: TGTGCCAGCAGTAAGAACCCCCGCGCAGATACGCAGTATTTT; CDR3 protein: CASSKNPRADTQYF
CDR3 length: 18; D gene: TRBD2; clone size: NA; J gene: TRBJ2-3; V gene: TRBV9; CDR3 DNA: TGTGCCAGCAGCTCCCCGGCGGGACTAGCGGGAGCCACAGATACGCAGTATTTT; CDR3 protein: CASSSPAGLAGATDTQYF
CDR3 length: 16; D gene: NA; clone size: once; J gene: TRBJ2-1; V gene: TRBV9; CDR3 DNA: TGTGCCAGCAGCGCGCCCCCCGGGGCGTCCTACAATGAGCAGTTCTTC; CDR3 protein: CASSAPPGASYNEQFF
CDR3 length: 13; D gene: TRBD2; clone size: NA; J gene: TRBJ2-1; V gene: TRBV29-1; CDR3 DNA: TGCAGCGCCTGGGGGGGGTCCTACAATGAGCAGTTCTTC; CDR3 protein: CSAWGGSYNEQFF
CDR3 length: 15; D gene: NA; clone size: NA; J gene: TRBJ2-2; V gene: TRBV28; CDR3 DNA: TGTGCCAGCAGAGTTAGGGACCCGATTGCCGGGGAGCTGTTTTTT; CDR3 protein: CASRVRDPIAGELFF
CDR3 length: 13; D gene: TRBD1; clone size: NA; J gene: TRBJ2-3; V gene: TRBV10-3; CDR3 DNA: TGTGCCACTCTGGACAGGGACACAGATACGCAGTATTTT; CDR3 protein: CATLDRDTDTQYF
CDR3 length: 14; D gene: NA; clone size: NA; J gene: TRBJ1-2; V gene: TRBV5-6; CDR3 DNA: TGTGCCAGCAGCCCACAGGGAGGCAACTATGGCTACACCTTC; CDR3 protein: CASSPQGGNYGYTF
CDR3 length: 12; D gene: NA; clone size: NA; J gene: TRBJ1-1; V gene: TRBV15; CDR3 DNA: TGTGCCACCAGCCCCCCGGGGACTGAAGCTTTCTTT; CDR3 protein: CATSPPGTEAFF
CDR3 length: 12; D gene: NA; clone size: NA; J gene: TRBJ1-4; V gene: TRBV4-3; CDR3 DNA: TGCGCCAGCAGCCAAGGAGAGGGAAAACTGTTTTTT; CDR3 protein: CASSQGEGKLFF
CDR3 length: 16; D gene: NA; clone size: NA; J gene: TRBJ2-7; V gene: TRBV4-3; CDR3 DNA: TGCGCCAGCAGCCAAGATCTGGCTGCTAGACCCCGGGAGCAGTACTTC; CDR3 protein: CASSQDLAARPREQYF
CDR3 length: 12; D gene: NA; clone size: NA; J gene: TRBJ2-1; V gene: TRBV11-2; CDR3 DNA: TGTGCCAGCAGCTTCATGGCCAATGAGCAGTTCTTC; CDR3 protein: CASSFMANEQFF